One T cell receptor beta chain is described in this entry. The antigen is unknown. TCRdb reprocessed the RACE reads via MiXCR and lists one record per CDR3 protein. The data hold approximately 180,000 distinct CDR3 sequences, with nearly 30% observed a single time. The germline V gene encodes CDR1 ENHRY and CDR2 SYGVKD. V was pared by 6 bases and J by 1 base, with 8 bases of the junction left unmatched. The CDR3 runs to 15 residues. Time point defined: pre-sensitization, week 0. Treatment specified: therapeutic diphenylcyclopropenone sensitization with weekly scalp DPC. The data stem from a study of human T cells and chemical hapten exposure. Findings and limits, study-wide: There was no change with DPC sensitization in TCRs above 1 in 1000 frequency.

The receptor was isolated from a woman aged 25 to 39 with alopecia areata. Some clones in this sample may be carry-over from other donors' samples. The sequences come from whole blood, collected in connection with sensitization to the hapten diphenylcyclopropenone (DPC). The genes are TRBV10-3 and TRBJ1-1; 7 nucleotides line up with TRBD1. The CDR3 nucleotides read TGTGCCATCAGAGCCCCGCAGGGGGGGAACACTGAAGCTTTCTTT. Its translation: CAIRAPQGGNTEAFF.